Listed here are 23 T cell receptor beta chains from one sample, sequenced in a study of spatial heterogeneity in lung cancer. TCRdb reprocessed the 5' RACE reads via MiXCR and lists one record per CDR3 protein. The table has some 83,000 distinct CDR3 sequences, about 8% seen once. The time point is: sample taken at primary tumor resection. The sample was PBMCs, taken at surgery. The receptors stem from a male donor with early-stage non-small cell lung cancer.

The table lists this clonotype with many counts. The chain links TRBV29-1 to TRBJ1-2; 9 bases line up with TRBD1. With V trimmed by 4 bases and J by 3 bases, 6 bases remained unmatched. Germline CDR1 SQVTM, CDR2 ANQGSEA. This CDR3 contains 14 residues. CDR3 amino acids: CSVGDRDRDYGYTF. The CDR3 DNA is TGCAGCGTTGGGGACAGGGATCGGGACTATGGCTACACCTTC.

There are a few counts of this clonotype. The chain combines TRBV5-4 with TRBJ2-6, with a tentative D call TRBD2 (6 bases). Germline V gene data show CDR1 as SGHNT and CDR2 as YYREEE (reference sequence). The CDR3 runs to 15 residues. V shed 4 bases and J shed 0 bases, with 8 bases lying between them. CDR3 DNA sequence: TGTGCCAGCAGCCGCGGGACCTCTGGGGCCAACGTCCTGACTTTC. This translates into CASSRGTSGANVLTF.

This clonotype was found many times. The V gene is TRBV13, the J gene TRBJ1-5; D is unclear. V lost 0 bases to trimming and J lost 0 bases, with 3 bases between them. Germline V gene sequence: CDR1 PRHDT, CDR2 FYEKMQ (reference sequence). This CDR3 region has 14 residues. The CDR3 reads CASSLGSSNQPQHF. Here the CDR3 DNA reads TGTGCCAGCAGCTTAGGGTCTAGCAATCAGCCCCAGCATTTT. Looking up the rest from reference TRBV13 and TRBJ1-5 gives the full variable domain: AAGVIQSPRHLIKEKRETATLKCYPIPRHDTVYWYQQGPGQDPQFLISFYEKMQSDKGSIPDRFSAQQFSDYHSELNMSSLELGDSALYFCASSLGSSNQPQHFGDGTRLSIL.

The CDR3 bases are TGCGCCAGCAGCTTGGCAGGGGGCGCTGGCACCGGGGAGCTGTTTTTT. This sequence encodes CASSLAGGAGTGELFF. V usage is TRBV5-1 and J usage is TRBJ2-2; the match to TRBD1 covers 8 bases. Germline CDR1 reads SGHRS; CDR2 reads YFSETQ. J was trimmed by 4 bases and V by 0 bases; bases with no gene match: 5. The CDR3 is made up of 16 amino acids.

This clonotype was counted only a few times. The CDR3 DNA is TGTGCCAGTTTCTCAGGGGATACTTCCTACGAGCAGTACTTC. Its protein is CASFSGDTSYEQYF. J is TRBJ2-7 and V is TRBV6-2 or TRBV6-3; D is possibly TRBD1 (6 bases). Between the trimmed V and J ends, which lost 9 bases and 1 base, there was a span of 16 bases. The germline V gene has CDR1 MNHEY and CDR2 SVGEGT. The CDR3 length is 14 residues.

In this sample, this clonotype is medium-sized. The chain recombines TRBV29-1 with TRBJ1-1; possible D gene TRBD1, 5 bases. The CDR3 sequence is 13 residues long. Trimming removed 1 base from V and 2 bases from J, with 8 bases in between. Germline V gives CDR1 SQVTM, CDR2 ANQGSEA. CDR3 bases: TGCAGCGTTGAAGTCCAGGGAAACACTGAAGCTTTCTTT. As protein: CSVEVQGNTEAFF.

The table lists this clonotype with a few counts. V is TRBV6-5 and J is TRBJ2-3, with TRBD2 matching over 10 bases. V was clipped by 6 bases and J by 2 bases; unmatched bases: 14. The CDR3 is made up of 18 amino acids. The germline V gene has CDR1 MNHEY and CDR2 SVGAGI. CDR3 loop: CASRVAGGGTTYTDTQYF. CDR3 DNA sequence: TGTGCCAGCAGGGTAGCGGGAGGCGGGACCACTTACACAGATACGCAGTATTTT.

The table lists this clonotype with many counts. The gene calls are TRBV6-2 or TRBV6-3 and TRBJ2-3; 13 nucleotides line up with TRBD2. Germline V gene lookup returns CDR1 MNHEY and CDR2 SVGEGT. This CDR3 region has 17 residues. V dropped 6 bases and J dropped 3; count of bases not matched to a gene: 9. DNA of the CDR3: TGTGCCAGCAGCTTCGGACTAGCGGGGGACGGGACAGATACGCAGTATTTT. It encodes CASSFGLAGDGTDTQYF.

J is TRBJ1-2 and V is TRBV20-1; D uncertain. The length of the CDR3 is 11 residues. V lost 3 bases to trimming and J lost 7 bases, with 9 bases between them. Germline values: CDR1 DFQATT, CDR2 SNEGSKA (reference sequence). The CDR3 is CSASVTSGYTF. The DNA for the CDR3 is TGCAGTGCTAGCGTGACAAGTGGCTACACCTTC.

This clonotype was counted a few times. The V gene is TRBV7-9, the J gene TRBJ2-3; no clear D gene. This CDR3 contains 13 residues. Germline V lookup: CDR1 SEHNR, CDR2 FQNEAQ (reference sequence). The V and J ends lost 7 bases and 4 bases respectively, with 12 bases between them. The CDR3 protein is CASIHSTPDTQYF. In nucleotides, the CDR3 is TGTGCCAGCATCCACTCAACCCCAGATACGCAGTATTTT.

This clonotype was counted ten times or more. V usage is TRBV12-3 or TRBV12-4 and J usage is TRBJ1-2, with D hard to call. This CDR3 has 11 amino acids. The germline V and J ends were trimmed by 1 base and 7 bases, with 4 bases remaining between them. The chain's CDR3 is CASSLGVGYTF. The CDR3 DNA follows: TGTGCCAGCAGTTTAGGGGTTGGCTACACCTTC.

This clonotype was detected only a few times. J is TRBJ2-1 and V is TRBV20-1; 9 bases are a match to TRBD2. V was clipped by 0 bases and J by 8 bases; unmatched bases: 8. The CDR3 totals 15 residues. Per the germline V gene, CDR1 is DFQATT and CDR2 is SNEGSKA (reference sequence). In DNA form, the CDR3 reads TGCAGTGCTAGAGACCGAGCGGGAGGTTTGTATGAGCAGTTCTTC. Its protein is CSARDRAGGLYEQFF.

This clonotype was picked up many times. The chain joins TRBV11-1 to TRBJ2-2; D ambiguous. Germline assignment: CDR1 SGHAT and CDR2 FQDESV (reference sequence). The germline V and J ends were trimmed by 5 bases and 0 bases, with 1 base remaining between them. The CDR3 has 12 amino acids. The CDR3 DNA reads as TGTGCCAGCAGCACGAACACCGGGGAGCTGTTTTTT. Translated: CASSTNTGELFF.

The genes are TRBV6-2 or TRBV6-3 and TRBJ2-1; D remains unclear. The CDR3 covers 15 residues. Per germline, CDR1 MNHEY and CDR2 SVGEGT. Trimming took 4 bases from V and 5 from J, leaving 15 bases between them. The CDR3, as DNA: TGTGCCAGCAGTTTTAGAGTGAGTCAGGACAATGAGCAGTTCTTC. It yields the protein CASSFRVSQDNEQFF.

This clonotype has ten or more counts. The gene calls are TRBV7-9 and TRBJ1-2; D not resolved. This CDR3 spans 11 amino acids. Germline V gene sequence: CDR1 SEHNR, CDR2 FQNEAQ (reference sequence). V was cut by 2 bases and J by 7 bases, with 5 bases left in between. The CDR3 loop reads CASSLSGGYTF. The CDR3 coding sequence is TGTGCCAGCAGCTTAAGTGGTGGCTACACCTTC.

In its sample, this clonotype was seen a few times. The chain joins TRBV11-2 to TRBJ2-7; 14 positions agree with TRBD2. J was trimmed by 7 bases and V by 6 bases; bases with no gene match: 8. The CDR3 is 15 residues long. Looked up from germline, CDR1 is SGHAT and CDR2 is FQNNGV. In DNA, the CDR3 is TGTGCCAGCAGATTGGGACTAGCGGGAGCCCCGGAGCAGTACTTC. It encodes CASRLGLAGAPEQYF.

Many counts were recorded for this clonotype. V usage is TRBV19 and J usage is TRBJ2-7; perhaps TRBD1 as D (5 bases). This CDR3 has 13 amino acids. The V gene lost 6 bases and the J gene lost 3 bases, with 12 bases spanning the gap. Germline-derived CDR1 and CDR2 are LNHDA and SQIVND (reference sequence). The CDR3 here is CASSRDAYYEQYF. DNA of the CDR3: TGTGCCAGTAGCAGGGATGCCTACTACGAGCAGTACTTC. The whole variable domain, remainder taken from reference TRBV19 and TRBJ2-7, is DGGITQSPKYLFRKEGQNVTLSCEQNLNHDAMYWYRQDPGQGLRLIYYSQIVNDFQKGDIAEGYSVSREKKESFPLTVTSAQKNPTAFYLCASSRDAYYEQYFGPGTRLTVT.

This clonotype has a count of ten or more. This rearrangement joins TRBV7-9 to TRBJ1-1; TRBD1 aligns across 10 bases. Trimming at V came to 4 bases and at J to 4 bases, leaving 3 bases not matched to a gene. This CDR3 is built from 14 residues. Germline loops: CDR1 SEHNR, CDR2 FQNEAQ (reference sequence). The CDR3 coding sequence is TGTGCCAGCAGCTCACGGACAGGGGGCACTGAAGCTTTCTTT. Translated, it gives CASSSRTGGTEAFF.

On this clonotype itself: At one of its ends the junction is not consistent with the germline gene, which may arise from a read error. The DNA for the CDR3 is TGTGCTAGCAGCTTAGCGGACGGACGTACCGGGGAGCTGTTTTTT. Translating gives CASSLADGRTGELFF. J is TRBJ2-2 and V is TRBV7-7; TRBD2 might be the D (6 bases). CDR3 length equals 15 residues. Germline V gene data show CDR1 as SSHAT and CDR2 as FNYEAQ (reference sequence).

There are many counts of this clonotype. The rearrangement joins TRBV5-1 to TRBJ1-5; 7 bases are a match to TRBD1. With V trimmed by 4 bases and J by 5 bases, 3 bases remained unmatched. In germline, CDR1 is SGHRS, CDR2 YFSETQ. The CDR3 contains 13 residues. The CDR3 loop reads CASSRDRDQPQHF. DNA for the CDR3: TGCGCCAGCAGCCGAGACAGGGATCAGCCCCAGCATTTT. The complete variable domain, with remaining parts taken from reference TRBV5-1 and TRBJ1-5, reads KAGVTQTPRYLIKTRGQQVTLSCSPISGHRSVSWYQQTPGQGLQFLFEYFSETQRNKGNFPGRFSGRQFSNSRSEMNVSTLELGDSALYLCASSRDRDQPQHFGDGTRLSIL.

The V gene is TRBV6-1, the J gene TRBJ1-1; 8 positions agree with TRBD1. V shed 7 bases, J shed 0 bases, and the junction held 10 bases outside the gene matches. The CDR3 has 16 amino acids. Looked up from germline, CDR1 is MNHNS and CDR2 is SASEGT. CDR3 coding DNA: TGTGCCAGCAATCTAGGGAGACAGGGGATGAACACTGAAGCTTTCTTT. Protein: CASNLGRQGMNTEAFF.

This clonotype was seen more than once but under ten times. The chain uses TRBV29-1 and TRBJ2-5; 10 bases align to TRBD2. V lost 4 bases and J lost 5; bases outside the gene matches: 7. Germline V lookup: CDR1 SQVTM, CDR2 ANQGSEA. This CDR3 has 14 amino acids. CDR3 in DNA: TGCAGCGTTGGACTAGCGGGTATAATGGAGACCCAGTACTTC. Its protein is CSVGLAGIMETQYF. Variable domain in full (rest from reference TRBV29-1 and TRBJ2-5): SAVISQKPSRDICQRGTSLTIQCQVDSQVTMMFWYRQQPGQSLTLIATANQGSEATYESGFVIDKFPISRPNLTFSTLTVSNMSPEDSSIYLCSVGLAGIMETQYFGPGTRLLVL.

This clonotype came up many times. The chain joins TRBV4-1 to TRBJ2-7; D is uncertain. Germline lookup yields CDR1 MGHRA and CDR2 YSYEKL. V was cut by 4 bases and J by 3 bases, with 16 bases left in between. The CDR3 runs 15 residues. The CDR3 region has the DNA TGCGCCAGCAGCCGCGTCGTAACGGGTAACTACGAGCAGTACTTC. Protein: CASSRVVTGNYEQYF.